This entry lists 14 T cell receptor beta chains sequenced from one sample in a study of identical twins. TCRdb independently ran MiXCR on the 5' RACE reads; one entry per CDR3 protein. Counted here are a few hundred thousand distinct CDR3 sequences, 15% to 20% occurring once; the ten biggest clones make up 10% to 15%. The specimen was naive T cells sorted from blood. These receptors were taken from a man between 45 and 60 years old in good health.

The genes are TRBV12-3 or TRBV12-4 and TRBJ2-1; possibly TRBD2 for D (6 bases). Trimming shortened V by 6 bases and J by 7 bases, and 13 bases separated the two germline ends. This CDR3 contains 13 residues. The CDR3 DNA is TGTGCCAGCAGCTTGCCGGGGGAGAATGAGCAGTTCTTC. Protein sequence: CASSLPGENEQFF.

There are many counts of this clonotype. V usage is TRBV6-1 and J usage is TRBJ2-3; the D gene is possibly TRBD1 (6 bases). This CDR3 contains 15 residues. From germline, CDR1 is MNHNS and CDR2 SASEGT. Trimming stripped 7 bases from V and 2 bases from J, with 16 bases between. The CDR3 spells CASISQGLDTDTQYF. For the CDR3, the DNA is TGTGCCAGCATCTCTCAGGGGCTCGACACAGATACGCAGTATTTT.

The rearrangement uses TRBV28 and TRBJ2-5; the match to TRBD1 covers 8 bases. This CDR3 comprises 13 residues. Germline trimming cut 4 bases from V and 5 bases from J; bases unmatched to any gene: 3. Germline CDR1 is MDHEN and CDR2 is SYDVKM. The CDR3 here is CASSSGGSETQYF. CDR3 sequence (DNA): TGTGCCAGCAGTTCAGGGGGCAGCGAGACCCAGTACTTC.

This clonotype was observed a few times. CDR3 coding DNA: TGTGCCAGCAGCTTAGAGCTGTTAGGACAGAACTACACCTTC. Protein product: CASSLELLGQNYTF. The chain recombines TRBV7-9 with TRBJ1-2, with D possibly matching TRBD1 (6 bases). CDR1 and CDR2 (germline): SEHNR, FQNEAQ (reference sequence). V was pared by 1 base and J by 10 bases, with 16 bases between. This CDR3 is built from 14 residues.

The sample holds a few counts of this clonotype. The genes are TRBV10-3 and TRBJ2-2; D ambiguous. The CDR3 has 12 residues. Germline values: CDR1 ENHRY, CDR2 SYGVKD. V lost 8 bases and J lost 1, with 5 bases in between. The DNA for the CDR3 is TGTGCCATCGCCGGGAACACCGGGGAGCTGTTTTTT. Protein product: CAIAGNTGELFF.

This clonotype was detected ten times or more. The rearrangement joins TRBV6-1 to TRBJ1-2; 8 nucleotides match TRBD1. The V segment lost 4 bases and the J segment 6 bases; nucleotides outside the gene matches: 7. The germline V gene encodes CDR1 MNHNS and CDR2 SASEGT. The CDR3 covers 14 residues. CDR3 nucleotide sequence: TGTGCCAGCAGTGGGCGACAGGGGAGCGATGGCTACACCTTC. Translating it yields CASSGRQGSDGYTF.

This chain connects TRBV10-3 to TRBJ2-7; 9 nucleotides align to TRBD1. CDR1 ENHRY and CDR2 SYGVKD come from the germline V gene. V trimming: 3 bases; J trimming: 4 bases; junction bases outside the gene matches: 4. The CDR3 totals 14 residues. The CDR3 sequence: CAISDRDRAYEQYF. The CDR3 coding sequence is TGTGCCATCAGTGACCGGGACAGGGCTTACGAGCAGTACTTC.

The rearrangement links TRBV20-1 to TRBJ1-6, with TRBD1 as a possible D gene (5 bases). V was trimmed by 0 bases and J by 9 bases, leaving 24 bases between them. Germline V gene data show CDR1 as DFQATT and CDR2 as SNEGSKA (reference sequence). The CDR3 totals 18 residues. This chain's CDR3 is CSARDWGGSNHRSSPLHF. CDR3 DNA sequence: TGCAGTGCTAGAGATTGGGGGGGGAGCAATCATCGCTCTTCACCCCTCCACTTT.

This clonotype was recorded many times. J is TRBJ2-2 and V is TRBV6-5; no clear D. The CDR3 loop spans 18 amino acids. Germline lookup yields CDR1 MNHEY and CDR2 SVGAGI. V lost 2 bases to trimming and J lost 4 bases, with 20 bases between them. The CDR3 DNA sequence: TGTGCCAGCAGTTACGGCCAGGTCGCGGCGGATGGCACCGGGGAGCTGTTTTTT. This gives the protein CASSYGQVAADGTGELFF.

As DNA, the CDR3 is TGTGCCAGCAGTTTAGCCCACGCAGGGGGCGCAGATACGCAGTATTTT. Residues: CASSLAHAGGADTQYF. The chain joins TRBV12-3 or TRBV12-4 to TRBJ2-3; 8 bases match TRBD1. V lost 0 bases and J lost 4; bases outside the gene matches: 6. The CDR3 is made up of 16 amino acids.

The sample holds a few counts of this clonotype. The chain combines TRBV12-3 or TRBV12-4 with TRBJ2-7, with 13 bases matching TRBD2. The junction had 5 bases not matched to a gene; V was cut back by 5 bases and J by 7 bases. CDR3 length: 14 amino acids. The chain's CDR3 is CASSTSGRAFEQYF. CDR3 sequence (DNA): TGTGCCAGCAGTACTAGCGGGAGGGCCTTTGAGCAGTACTTC.

The rearrangement uses TRBV4-1 and TRBJ1-4; TRBD1 aligns across 7 bases. CDR1 is MGHRA and CDR2 is YSYEKL in the germline V gene. The CDR3 covers 15 residues. V lost 4 bases and J lost 7; bases outside the gene matches: 9. DNA for the CDR3: TGCGCCAGCAGCCGACCAGACAGGGATAGTGAAAAACTGTTTTTT. This translates into CASSRPDRDSEKLFF.

The chain has TRBV28 and TRBJ2-3; D is unresolved. This CDR3 has 12 residues. V lost 7 bases and J lost 1, with 6 bases in between. Per germline, CDR1 MDHEN and CDR2 SYDVKM. The CDR3 here is CASNLRTDTQYF. The CDR3 DNA follows: TGTGCCAGCAACCTCCGCACAGATACGCAGTATTTT.

This clonotype was detected many times. V is TRBV12-3 or TRBV12-4 and J is TRBJ1-5; D is unresolved. V was cut by 2 bases and J by 5 bases, with 4 bases left in between. This CDR3 is built from 12 residues. The CDR3 region is CASSLFYQPQHF. The CDR3 DNA is TGTGCCAGCAGTTTATTCTATCAGCCCCAGCATTTT.